The 20 T cell receptor beta chains in this list originate from one sample, sequenced in a study of shared clonotypes between healthy human individuals. Cells designated naive CD8 were CD45RO-negative and were positively selected for CCR7, with terminally differentiated effector memory CD45RA+ cells excluded. The repertoire was sequenced with immunoSEQ multiplex PCR; TCRdb's copy has only in-frame clones and lacks some. The sample has about 2 million clones, less than 95% seen once. The sample was naive CD8+ T cells sorted from blood. All receptors come from a man younger than 35 in good health.

The rearrangement uses TRBV27 and TRBJ1-3, with D maybe TRBD1 (6 bases). Germline CDR1 reads MNHEY; CDR2 reads SMNVEV (reference sequence). The CDR3 extends over 14 amino acids. Trimming stripped 2 bases from V and 8 bases from J, with 13 bases between. CDR3 amino acids: CASSLVQGGHTIYF. Here the CDR3 DNA reads TGTGCCAGCAGTTTAGTACAGGGTGGGCACACCATATATTTT.

Concerning this clone itself: Other nucleotide sequences in the sample specify the same CDR3. The chain uses TRBV4-3 and TRBJ2-3, with TRBD2 matching 12 bases. The J segment lost 3 bases and the V segment lost 0 bases, leaving 1 base of the junction unmatched. The germline gives CDR1 LGHNA, CDR2 YSLEER. This CDR3 is 16 amino acids long. The CDR3 coding sequence is TGCGCCAGCAGCCAAGAACTAGCGGGAGGAACAGATACGCAGTATTTT. As protein: CASSQELAGGTDTQYF.

The chain recombines TRBV13 with TRBJ2-7; TRBD2 might be the D (5 bases). This CDR3 contains 15 residues. V was clipped by 5 bases and J by 4 bases, with 18 bases between them. Germline V gives CDR1 PRHDT, CDR2 FYEKMQ (reference sequence). CDR3 sequence: CASSAYHSGPYEQYF. The CDR3 region has the DNA TGTGCCAGCAGCGCGTACCACAGCGGCCCTTACGAGCAGTACTTC.

V usage is TRBV7-3 and J usage is TRBJ2-3; D remains unclear. CDR1 SGHTA and CDR2 FQGTGA come from the germline V gene. This CDR3 spans 13 amino acids. V lost 4 bases and J 2 bases, leaving 7 bases between the germline ends. This CDR3 reads CASSSLLTDTQYF. The CDR3 bases are TGTGCCAGCAGCTCTCTCCTCACAGATACGCAGTATTTT.

This clone appeared once. The J gene is TRBJ2-7, the V gene TRBV18; D is tentatively TRBD1 or TRBD2 (5 bases each). Germline values: CDR1 KGHSH, CDR2 LQKENI. The V end was cut by 3 bases, the J end by 4 bases, with 13 bases between. The CDR3 is made up of 14 amino acids. CDR3 in amino acids: CASSPTVSGYEQYF. As DNA, the CDR3 is TGTGCCAGCTCACCGACAGTTTCGGGGTACGAGCAGTACTTC. Combining the CDR3 with reference TRBV18 and TRBJ2-7 gives the whole variable domain NAGVMQNPRHLVRRRGQEARLRCSPMKGHSHVYWYRQLPEEGLKFMVYLQKENIIDESGMPKERFSAEFPKEGPSILRIQQVVRGDSAAYFCASSPTVSGYEQYFGPGTRLTVT.

The gene calls are TRBV7-6 and TRBJ2-3; 11 bases are a match to TRBD2. Germline CDR1 SGHVS, CDR2 FNYEAQ. Unmatched junction bases numbered 7, after V lost 1 base and J lost 13 bases. The CDR3 length is 14 residues. CDR3 in amino acids: CASSLGLAGPPEYF. The CDR3 DNA reads TGTGCCAGCAGCTTAGGACTAGCGGGGCCCCCGGAGTATTTT.

The chain combines TRBV29-1 with TRBJ1-1, with a weak D call TRBD1 (6 bases). The CDR3 is 16 amino acids. CDR1 and CDR2 (germline): SQVTM, ANQGSEA. V was trimmed by 4 bases and J by 0 bases, leaving 18 bases between them. CDR3 loop: CSVGGLSQGLNTEAFF. CDR3 DNA sequence: TGCAGCGTTGGAGGGCTGTCGCAGGGGTTGAACACTGAAGCTTTCTTT.

V gene TRBV4-1 combines with J gene TRBJ2-7; TRBD2 matches 8 bases. CDR3 length: 16 amino acids. Germline CDR1 and CDR2: MGHRA and YSYEKL. V was pared by 0 bases and J by 3 bases, with 7 bases of the junction left unmatched. The CDR3 DNA sequence: TGCGCCAGCAGCCAAGATCTGGAGACTAGCGTCTACGAGCAGTACTTC. Its protein is CASSQDLETSVYEQYF.

A remark on this clone: Within the sample, other DNA sequences also encode this same CDR3. The genes are TRBV27 and TRBJ1-1; perhaps TRBD1 as D (5 bases). This CDR3 has 14 residues. Germline V gives CDR1 MNHEY, CDR2 SMNVEV (reference sequence). V lost 5 bases and J lost 1, with 11 bases in between. The CDR3 DNA is TGTGCCAGCAGTCCGCTAGACAGGAACACTGAAGCTTTCTTT. Protein sequence: CASSPLDRNTEAFF.

A word on this clone: Other DNA variants within this sample encode the same CDR3. This sequence joins TRBV4-1 and TRBJ1-3; D is undetermined. The CDR3 contains 15 residues. V lost 1 base, J lost 1 base, and 8 bases lay in between. CDR1 is MGHRA, CDR2 YSYEKL, per germline. CDR3: CASSQVEDSGNTIYF. The CDR3 nucleotides are TGCGCCAGCAGCCAAGTTGAGGATTCTGGAAACACCATATATTTT.

The chain joins TRBV6-1 to TRBJ2-7; 7 bases align to TRBD1. Germline lookup yields CDR1 MNHNS and CDR2 SASEGT. The length of the CDR3 is 14 residues. The trim removed 6 bases at V and 2 bases at J, leaving 7 bases unmatched. The CDR3 nucleotides are TGTGCCAGCAGCCAGGGTGGACAGGCCTACGAGCAGTACTTC. This codes for CASSQGGQAYEQYF.

The V call is TRBV9, the J call TRBJ1-3, with D perhaps TRBD1 (5 bases). The CDR3 runs to 16 residues. Germline loops: CDR1 SGDLS, CDR2 YYNGEE. V lost 0 bases to trimming and J lost 0 bases, with 10 bases between them. Here the CDR3 reads CASSVARDSSGNTIYF. The DNA for the CDR3 is TGTGCCAGCAGCGTAGCCCGAGACAGCTCTGGAAACACCATATATTTT.

The rearrangement links TRBV15 to TRBJ2-2; TRBD2 matches 11 bases. The CDR3 consists of 17 residues. V gave up 0 bases and J gave up 4 bases; unmatched junction bases: 4. Germline lookup yields CDR1 LNHNV and CDR2 YYDKDF (reference sequence). The CDR3 nucleotides read TGTGCCACCAGCAGAGATAGGGGGACTAGCGGCACCGGGGAGCTGTTTTTT. This codes for CATSRDRGTSGTGELFF.

In this sample, this clone turned up a few times. V is TRBV5-6 and J is TRBJ1-1; D is ambiguous. CDR1 is SGHDT, CDR2 YYEEEE, per germline. V was pared by 2 bases and J by 9 bases, with 8 bases between. The CDR3 runs 11 residues. The DNA for the CDR3 is TGTGCCAGCAGCTTCGATTCTAAAGCTTTCTTT. Its protein is CASSFDSKAFF.

V usage is TRBV6-6 and J usage is TRBJ2-7, with 11 nucleotides matching TRBD1. This CDR3 has 13 amino acids. V lost 7 bases and J lost 6; bases outside the gene matches: 5. Germline values: CDR1 MNHNY, CDR2 SVGAGI (reference sequence). This chain's CDR3 is CASNGQGAGEQYF. CDR3 nucleotides: TGTGCCAGCAATGGACAGGGGGCAGGCGAGCAGTACTTC.

The V gene is TRBV5-6, the J gene TRBJ2-4, with D perhaps matching TRBD1 (8 bases). Germline CDR1 and CDR2: SGHDT and YYEEEE. The CDR3 has 16 residues. With 3 bases removed from V and 5 bases from J, the gap between germline ends came to 18 bases. Here the CDR3 DNA reads TGTGCCAGCAGCTCCCTAGGACAGGGAGGGGAAAACATTCAGTACTTC. Translating it yields CASSSLGQGGENIQYF.

The V and J genes are TRBV11-2 and TRBJ2-7; TRBD1 agrees at 9 bases. J lost 2 bases, V lost 5 bases, and 7 bases had no gene match. This CDR3 has 15 amino acids. Germline V gene sequence: CDR1 SGHAT, CDR2 FQNNGV. The CDR3 sequence is CASSRSGTGPYEQYF. DNA of the CDR3: TGTGCCAGCAGCCGTTCCGGGACAGGGCCCTACGAGCAGTACTTC.

In its sample, this clone was seen once. The chain recombines TRBV5-1 with TRBJ1-2; perhaps TRBD1 as D (5 bases). CDR1 and CDR2 (germline): SGHRS, YFSETQ. This CDR3 has 15 residues. Trimming removed 4 bases at V and 4 bases at J, with 17 bases between. CDR3 region: CASSLTSGRIYGYTF. CDR3 in DNA: TGCGCCAGCAGCCTGACCTCGGGACGGATCTATGGCTACACCTTC.

The rearrangement links TRBV19 to TRBJ1-1; 8 bases are a match to TRBD1. The CDR3 runs to 13 residues. Germline lookup yields CDR1 LNHDA and CDR2 SQIVND (reference sequence). Germline trimming cut 10 bases from V and 1 base from J; bases unmatched to any gene: 5. The CDR3 region is CAIKDRENTEAFF. CDR3 coding DNA: TGTGCCATCAAGGACAGGGAGAACACTGAAGCTTTCTTT.

This chain uses TRBV27 with TRBJ2-3; no firm D call. The CDR3 has 13 amino acids. Germline V lookup: CDR1 MNHEY, CDR2 SMNVEV (reference sequence). The V and J ends lost 3 bases and 9 bases respectively, with 13 bases between them. Written as DNA, the CDR3 is TGTGCCAGCAGTTTTGGCGGTTCGTGGACGCAGTATTTT. Translating it yields CASSFGGSWTQYF.